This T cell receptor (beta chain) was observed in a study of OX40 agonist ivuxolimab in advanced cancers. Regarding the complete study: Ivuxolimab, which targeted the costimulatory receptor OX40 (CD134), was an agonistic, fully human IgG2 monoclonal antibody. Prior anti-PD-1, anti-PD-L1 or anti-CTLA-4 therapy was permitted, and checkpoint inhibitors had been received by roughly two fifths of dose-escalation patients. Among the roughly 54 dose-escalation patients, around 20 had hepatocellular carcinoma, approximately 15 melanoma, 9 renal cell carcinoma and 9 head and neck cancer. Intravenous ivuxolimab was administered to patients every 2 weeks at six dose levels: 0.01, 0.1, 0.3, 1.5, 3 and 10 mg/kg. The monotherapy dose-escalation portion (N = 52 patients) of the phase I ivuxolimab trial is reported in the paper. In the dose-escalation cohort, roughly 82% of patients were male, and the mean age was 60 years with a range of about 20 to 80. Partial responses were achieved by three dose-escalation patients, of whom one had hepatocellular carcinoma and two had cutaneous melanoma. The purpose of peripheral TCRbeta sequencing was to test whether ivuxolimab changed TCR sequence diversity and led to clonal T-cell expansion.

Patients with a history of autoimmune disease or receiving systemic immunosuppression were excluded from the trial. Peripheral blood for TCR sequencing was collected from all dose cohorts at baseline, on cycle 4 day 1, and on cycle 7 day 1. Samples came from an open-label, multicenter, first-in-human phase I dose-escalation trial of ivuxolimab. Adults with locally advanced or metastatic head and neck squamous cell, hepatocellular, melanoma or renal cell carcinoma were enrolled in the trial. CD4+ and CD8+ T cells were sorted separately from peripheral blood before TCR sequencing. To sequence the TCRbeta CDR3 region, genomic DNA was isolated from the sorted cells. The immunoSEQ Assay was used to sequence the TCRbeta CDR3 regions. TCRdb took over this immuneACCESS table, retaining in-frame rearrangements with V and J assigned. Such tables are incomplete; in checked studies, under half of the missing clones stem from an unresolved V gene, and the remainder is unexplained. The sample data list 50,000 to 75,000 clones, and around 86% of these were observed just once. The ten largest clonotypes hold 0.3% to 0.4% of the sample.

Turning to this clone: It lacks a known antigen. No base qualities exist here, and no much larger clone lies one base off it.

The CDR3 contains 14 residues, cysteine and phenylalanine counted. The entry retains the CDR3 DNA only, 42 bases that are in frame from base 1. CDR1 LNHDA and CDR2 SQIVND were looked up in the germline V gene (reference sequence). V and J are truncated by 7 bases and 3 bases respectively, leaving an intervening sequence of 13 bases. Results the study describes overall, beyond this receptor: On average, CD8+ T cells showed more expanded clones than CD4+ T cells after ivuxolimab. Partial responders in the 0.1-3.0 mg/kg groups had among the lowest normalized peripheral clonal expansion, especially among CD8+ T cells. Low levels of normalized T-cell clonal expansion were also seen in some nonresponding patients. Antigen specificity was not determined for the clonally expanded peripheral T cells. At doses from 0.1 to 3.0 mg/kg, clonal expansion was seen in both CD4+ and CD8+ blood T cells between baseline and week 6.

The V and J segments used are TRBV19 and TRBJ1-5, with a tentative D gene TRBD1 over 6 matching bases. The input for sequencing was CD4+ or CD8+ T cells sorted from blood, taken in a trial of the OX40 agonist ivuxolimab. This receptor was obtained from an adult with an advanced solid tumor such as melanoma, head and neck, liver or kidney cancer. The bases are TGTGCCAGTATCCTTACAGGGTACAATCAGCCCCAGCATTTT. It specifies CASILTGYNQPQHF. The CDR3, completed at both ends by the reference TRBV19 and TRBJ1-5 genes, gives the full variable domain DGGITQSPKYLFRKEGQNVTLSCEQNLNHDAMYWYRQDPGQGLRLIYYSQIVNDFQKGDIAEGYSVSREKKESFPLTVTSAQKNPTAFYLCASILTGYNQPQHFGDGTRLSIL.